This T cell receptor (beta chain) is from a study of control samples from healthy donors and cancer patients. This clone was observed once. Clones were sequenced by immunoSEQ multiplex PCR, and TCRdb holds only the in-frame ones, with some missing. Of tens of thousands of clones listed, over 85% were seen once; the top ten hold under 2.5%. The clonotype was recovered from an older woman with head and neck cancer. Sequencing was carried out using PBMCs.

The CDR3 reads CASSYSIGGYYGYTF. The CDR3 coding sequence is TGTGCCAGCAGTTACTCCATAGGGGGCTACTATGGCTACACCTTC. The J gene is TRBJ1-2, the V gene TRBV6-5; 7 positions agree with TRBD1. V gave up 0 bases and J gave up 3 bases; unmatched junction bases: 4. From germline, CDR1 is MNHEY and CDR2 SVGAGI. The CDR3 covers 15 residues.